The 14 T cell receptor beta chains presented below share a single source sample, sequenced in a study of T cells in Graves' hyperthyroidism and ophthalmopathy. RNA transcripts provided the source from which TCR beta CDR3 regions were amplified. The HTBI primer set served for first-round RT-PCR of the TCR CDR3. TCRdb re-called the multiplex PCR reads through MiXCR, storing one row per CDR3 protein. This table holds more than 300,000 distinct CDR3 sequences, roughly 18% found once. The source material was blood. Every receptor here comes from a man aged 18 to 29 with Graves' ophthalmopathy.

The sample holds a few counts of this clonotype. The CDR3 nucleotides read TGCGCCAGCAGCCAAGGCAAACCGGGACAGGGGAAGAGTGAGCAGTTCTTC. This gives the protein CASSQGKPGQGKSEQFF. V gene TRBV4-1 combines with J gene TRBJ2-1; 10 bases line up with TRBD1. In germline, CDR1 is MGHRA, CDR2 YSYEKL. The length of the CDR3 is 17 residues. Trimming at V came to 1 base and at J to 9 bases, leaving 12 bases not matched to a gene.

This clonotype was counted only a few times. V is TRBV6-1 and J is TRBJ1-1; D possibly corresponds to TRBD1 (5 bases). The CDR3 extends over 14 amino acids. Looked up from germline, CDR1 is MNHNS and CDR2 is SASEGT. Trimming took 5 bases from V and 3 from J, leaving 13 bases between them. CDR3: CASSPGTEDTEAFF. For the CDR3, the DNA is TGTGCCAGCAGTCCCGGGACCGAGGACACTGAAGCTTTCTTT.

In its sample, this clonotype was seen many times. The chain couples TRBV7-9 to TRBJ2-3; 9 bases fit TRBD2. The CDR3 is 16 amino acids. Germline trimming cut 2 bases from V and 0 bases from J; bases unmatched to any gene: 3. CDR1 and CDR2 from the germline V gene are SEHNR and FQNEAQ (reference sequence). The CDR3 loop is CASSLRRGGSTDTQYF. DNA for the CDR3: TGTGCCAGCAGCTTACGGCGGGGGGGAAGCACAGATACGCAGTATTTT.

This clonotype was seen at least ten times. The chain is built from TRBV2 and TRBJ1-2; no clear D gene. V was pared by 1 base and J by 6 bases, with 18 bases between. CDR3 length equals 16 residues. Germline V gene data show CDR1 as SNHLY and CDR2 as FYNNEI. CDR3 DNA: TGTGCCAGCAGTGAAGATCCCGCCCGTTTAGAGAATGGCTACACCTTC. It codes for CASSEDPARLENGYTF.

This rearrangement joins TRBV5-1 to TRBJ1-1; D is undetermined. V was trimmed by 0 bases and J by 3 bases, leaving 15 bases between them. The CDR3 covers 16 residues. The germline V gene encodes CDR1 SGHRS and CDR2 YFSETQ. Here the CDR3 reads CASSLVAQGMDTEAFF. The DNA of the CDR3 is TGCGCCAGCAGCTTGGTGGCACAAGGCATGGACACTGAAGCTTTCTTT.

This chain uses TRBV9 with TRBJ2-1; D unclear. The CDR3 is made up of 12 amino acids. Germline CDR1 and CDR2: SGDLS and YYNGEE. V dropped 1 base and J dropped 6 bases, with 5 bases sitting between them. This chain's CDR3 is CASSVHPNEQFF. CDR3 coding DNA: TGTGCCAGCAGCGTACATCCCAATGAGCAGTTCTTC.

This clonotype showed up just a few times. The V gene is TRBV5-6, the J gene TRBJ1-1, with unresolved D. Per germline, CDR1 SGHDT and CDR2 YYEEEE. V was cut by 5 bases and J by 2 bases, with 16 bases left in between. CDR3 length: 15 amino acids. Here the CDR3 reads CASSFVEGANTEAFF. The CDR3, as DNA: TGTGCCAGCAGTTTTGTGGAAGGAGCTAACACTGAAGCTTTCTTT.

This clonotype was detected only a few times. This sequence joins TRBV10-3 and TRBJ2-1; 10 nucleotides align to TRBD2. Per germline, CDR1 ENHRY and CDR2 SYGVKD. J was trimmed by 6 bases and V by 6 bases; bases with no gene match: 8. This CDR3 is 15 amino acids long. The CDR3 nucleotides are TGTGCCATCAGGAAAGCGGGGGGGCCCCGCAATGAGCAGTTCTTC. This gives the protein CAIRKAGGPRNEQFF.

This clonotype was counted at least ten times. The chain couples TRBV27 to TRBJ2-3; weak D call: TRBD1 (6 bases). The CDR3 has 17 amino acids. Germline CDR1 reads MNHEY; CDR2 reads SMNVEV (reference sequence). V lost 4 bases and J lost 0, with 17 bases in between. As DNA, the CDR3 is TGTGCCAGCAGTTCGGGACGGGACACTGCTAGCACAGATACGCAGTATTTT. Encoded protein: CASSSGRDTASTDTQYF.

The chain couples TRBV3-1 to TRBJ2-2; D ambiguous. The CDR3 runs 17 residues. In germline, CDR1 is LGHDT, CDR2 YNNKEL (reference sequence). The V end was cut by 1 base, the J end by 7 bases, with 19 bases between. The CDR3 DNA follows: TGTGCCAGCAGCCAAGTCTACAATTCCCCTATGGTCGGGGAGCTGTTTTTT. Translation: CASSQVYNSPMVGELFF.

This clonotype was seen at least ten times. The V gene is TRBV5-1, the J gene TRBJ2-3; perhaps TRBD2 as D (5 bases). Germline loops: CDR1 SGHRS, CDR2 YFSETQ. V was pared by 2 bases and J by 4 bases, with 8 bases between. The length of the CDR3 is 13 residues. The CDR3: CASSFEGPDTQYF. The DNA of the CDR3 is TGCGCCAGCAGCTTCGAGGGCCCAGATACGCAGTATTTT.

This clonotype was picked up a small number of times. The chain carries TRBV4-1 and TRBJ1-4; no clear D gene. The V end lost 4 bases, the J end lost 2 bases, and 14 bases lay between the germline ends. Germline V gene sequence: CDR1 MGHRA, CDR2 YSYEKL. The CDR3 runs to 16 residues. The CDR3 DNA sequence: TGCGCCAGCAGCCGCGACGTCACGGCGACTAATGAAAAACTGTTTTTT. Protein product: CASSRDVTATNEKLFF.

The rearrangement joins TRBV27 to TRBJ1-5, with 7 nucleotides matching TRBD1. Germline lookup yields CDR1 MNHEY and CDR2 SMNVEV (reference sequence). The CDR3 has 15 residues. Germline trimming cut 4 bases from V and 3 bases from J; bases unmatched to any gene: 6. The CDR3 is CASSSNRGTNQPQHF. The DNA for the CDR3 is TGTGCCAGCAGTTCTAACAGGGGTACCAATCAGCCCCAGCATTTT.

This clonotype was counted at least ten times. V is TRBV20-1 and J is TRBJ2-1, with TRBD1 matching over 8 bases. V shed 4 bases and J 11 bases; nucleotides not matched to a gene: 7. The CDR3 contains 12 residues. Germline V CDR1 and CDR2: DFQATT, SNEGSKA (reference sequence). The CDR3 sequence is CSAIPGQGKQFF. The CDR3 DNA reads as TGCAGTGCTATACCAGGACAGGGAAAGCAGTTCTTC.